The following is a T cell receptor beta chain sequence with its context. The antigen is unknown. The method was immunoSEQ multiplex PCR; TCRdb's version includes in-frame clones alone and lacks a portion of them. The sample holds under 2,000,000 clones, just under 95% seen once. The source of the sample is a study of shared clonotypes between healthy human individuals. Naive CD8 populations comprised CD45RO-negative cells positively selected for CCR7, excluding terminally differentiated effector memory CD45RA+ cells. Overall study results and limits: Rarefaction gave evidence that sorted-subset sequencing remained incomplete despite large depth. Generally, estimated richness proved larger in naive subsets than it did in memory subsets.

The ends were cut back, 4 bases at V and 4 bases at J, with 3 bases in the middle. CDR1 and CDR2 (germline): SGDLS, YYNGEE. This CDR3 is built from 11 residues. The chain joins TRBV9 to TRBJ2-1; D remains ambiguous. The receptor comes from a man between 18 and 29 years old in good health. Sequencing was performed on naive CD8+ T cells sorted from blood. CDR3 sequence (DNA): TGTGCCAGCAGCCGTTACAATGAGCAGTTCTTC. Its translation is CASSRYNEQFF.